The clone carrying this TCR beta chain was seen a handful of times. TCRbeta library preparation incorporated unique molecular identifiers. One entry per CDR3 protein, called by TCRdb with MiXCR from the PCR reads. Of over 200,000 distinct CDR3 sequences in the sample, roughly 10% were seen once. This sample was taken from a study of T-cell reconstitution after alpha-beta-depleted transplantation in children. Trimming took 4 bases from V and 4 from J, leaving 14 bases between them. The CDR3 covers 16 residues. CDR1 and CDR2 from the germline V gene are SEHNR and FQNEAQ (reference sequence). Specimen: PBMCs from the stem cell graft donor, collected from the stem cell graft. V and J are TRBV7-9 and TRBJ2-6, with D tentatively TRBD1 or TRBD2 (6 bases each). This sequence was found in a human donor who donated a stem cell graft to a child with acute lymphoblastic leukemia. The CDR3 protein is CASSSTGRYGANVLTF. CDR3 sequence (DNA): TGTGCCAGCAGCTCTACAGGGAGGTACGGGGCCAACGTCCTGACTTTC.